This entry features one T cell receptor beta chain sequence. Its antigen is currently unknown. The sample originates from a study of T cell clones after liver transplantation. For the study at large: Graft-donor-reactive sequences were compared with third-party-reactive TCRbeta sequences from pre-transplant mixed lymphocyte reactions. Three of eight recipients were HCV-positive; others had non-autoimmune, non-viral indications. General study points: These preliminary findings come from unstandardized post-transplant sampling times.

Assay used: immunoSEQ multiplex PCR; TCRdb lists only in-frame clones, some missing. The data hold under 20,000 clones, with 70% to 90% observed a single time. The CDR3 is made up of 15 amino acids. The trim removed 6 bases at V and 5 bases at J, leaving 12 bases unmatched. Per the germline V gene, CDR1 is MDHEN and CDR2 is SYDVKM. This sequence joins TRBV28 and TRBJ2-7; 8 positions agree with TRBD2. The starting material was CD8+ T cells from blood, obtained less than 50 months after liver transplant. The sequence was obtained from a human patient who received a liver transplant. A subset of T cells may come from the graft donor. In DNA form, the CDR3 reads TGTGCCAGCAGCGGTAGACTAGCGTCGACCAACGAGCAGTACTTC. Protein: CASSGRLASTNEQYF.